Listed below are T cell receptor beta chains from one sample, sequenced in a study of blood T cell repertoires in COVID-19. TCRdb's copy holds only in-frame clones and misses some; the assay was immunoSEQ multiplex PCR. The table has about 210,000 clones, around 84% seen once. Sequenced: peripheral blood. These receptors were collected from a woman older than 75 with COVID-19, enrolled during active disease. Each CDR3 is given with its conserved first and last residue. The D gene is left open where the match is weak. Part of the rows lack a size; the others show once, few, many or a class for expanded clones.

J gene	clone size	V gene	D gene	CDR3 DNA	CDR3 protein
TRBJ2-3	once	TRBV2	TRBD2	TGTGCCAGCAGACCGGGACTAGCGGGGTCTAGCACAGATACGCAGTATTTT	CASRPGLAGSSTDTQYF
TRBJ2-5	.	TRBV24-1	TRBD1	TGTGCCACCAGTGCCCTCGGGACAGGGATGGAGACCCAGTACTTC	CATSALGTGMETQYF
TRBJ1-2	.	TRBV29-1	.	TGCAGCGTTGAATCGGGAAACTATGGCTACACCTTC	CSVESGNYGYTF
TRBJ1-3	.	TRBV6-1	TRBD1	TGTGCCAGCAGTGAGGGACAGGGCGGATACACCATATATTTT	CASSEGQGGYTIYF
TRBJ2-7	.	TRBV7-2	.	TGTGCCAGCAGCCCTGGGACTGTCGGCGAGCAGTACTTC	CASSPGTVGEQYF
TRBJ1-1	few	TRBV5-1	TRBD1	TGCGCCAGCAGCTTGGACCCCGGGACAGGGAACACTGAAGCTTTCTTT	CASSLDPGTGNTEAFF
TRBJ1-6	once	TRBV6-6	.	TGTGCCAGCACCTTAGACAGTTACTATAATTCACCCCTCCACTTT	CASTLDSYYNSPLHF
TRBJ1-3	.	TRBV9	TRBD1	TGTGCCAGCAGCGTAGGTCTGATAGGACAGGGAGGGAATTCTGGAAACACCATATATTTT	CASSVGLIGQGGNSGNTIYF
TRBJ1-5	.	TRBV20-1	.	TGCAGTGCTAGTGGCGGGACCGATAGCAATCAGCCCCAGCATTTT	CSASGGTDSNQPQHF
TRBJ1-2	once	TRBV18	TRBD1	TGTGCCAGCTCACCGTTTAGGGACAGCGTCAACTATGGCTACACCTTC	CASSPFRDSVNYGYTF
TRBJ2-2	.	TRBV4-2	TRBD2	TGTGCCAGCAGCCCTCAACGGGAACTAGCGGGGGTGGGCGGGGAGCTGTTTTTT	CASSPQRELAGVGGELFF
TRBJ1-2	.	TRBV7-9	.	TGTGCCAGCAGCTCCGCGGGGGGCAGAAACTATGGCTACACCTTC	CASSSAGGRNYGYTF
TRBJ2-3	.	TRBV7-2	TRBD2	TGTGCCAGCAGCTCCAGCGGGGGGATCACAGATACGCAGTATTTT	CASSSSGGITDTQYF
TRBJ1-2	once	TRBV27	.	TGTGCCAGCAGTGACAGATTCTATGGCTACACCTTC	CASSDRFYGYTF
TRBJ2-1	once	TRBV4-1	TRBD2	TGCGCCAGCAGCCTAGGACTAGCGGGGGAGCAGTTCTTC	CASSLGLAGEQFF
TRBJ1-6	.	TRBV14	.	TGTGCCAGCAGCGGGACTTTTAATTCACCCCTCCACTTT	CASSGTFNSPLHF
TRBJ2-2	.	TRBV6-5	.	TGTGCCAGCAGTCCACAGGGGAACACCGGGGAGCTGTTTTTT	CASSPQGNTGELFF
TRBJ2-1	.	TRBV14	TRBD2	TGTGCCAGCAGCGCGACTAGCGGGGGTTCCTACAATGAGCAGTTCTTC	CASSATSGGSYNEQFF
TRBJ1-5	.	TRBV30	.	TGTGCCTGGAGATCGAGGGCTAAGCCCCAGCATTTT	CAWRSRAKPQHF
TRBJ1-4	once	TRBV4-3	TRBD1	TGCGCCAGCAGCCAAGGGTCGACAGGGAGAGGTGAAAAACTGTTTTTT	CASSQGSTGRGEKLFF
TRBJ1-1	.	TRBV3-1/TRBV3-2	.	TGTGCCAGCAGCCAAGATGTGCAGGGAGGCACTGAAGCTTTCTTT	CASSQDVQGGTEAFF
TRBJ1-2	.	TRBV15	.	TGTGCCACCAGCAGAGATCAAGGGGATCTGGGCTATGGCTACACCTTC	CATSRDQGDLGYGYTF
TRBJ1-1	few	TRBV7-8	.	TGTGCCAGCAGACTGACAGGCGTGAACACTGAAGCTTTCTTT	CASRLTGVNTEAFF